The clone carrying this T cell receptor beta chain was counted only a few times. The sample is drawn from a study of blood T cell repertoires in COVID-19. Source study methods: Amplification of reference gene primers was used by the study to estimate nucleated cell counts. Sequencing used immunoSEQ multiplex PCR; TCRdb keeps in-frame clones, though not all of them. That table is the source of V, J and clone size, and D and trimming were worked out from the DNA. The sample has roughly 200,000 clones; around 80% are singletons. The germline gives CDR1 SGHNT, CDR2 YYREEE (reference sequence). Trimming shortened V by 4 bases and J by 0 bases, and 8 bases separated the two germline ends. The CDR3 is 14 amino acids.

This receptor was identified in a woman over 75 with active or convalescent COVID-19. Sequenced: peripheral blood. The chain couples TRBV5-4 to TRBJ1-3; no firm D call. This CDR3 reads CASSGRDSGNTIYF. CDR3 DNA: TGTGCCAGCAGCGGACGGGACTCTGGAAACACCATATATTTT.